This T cell receptor (beta chain) stems from a study of human T cells and chemical hapten exposure. In this sample, this clonotype turned up many times. What it recognizes is unknown. MiXCR, run by TCRdb on the RACE reads, gives a single entry per CDR3 protein. This sample has some 45,000 distinct CDR3 sequences; around 9.3% occur once, and the top ten carry over 12%. Time point described: patch test 2, 6 weeks after DPC sensitization. Treatment given: therapeutic diphenylcyclopropenone sensitization with weekly scalp DPC. General study results and limits: Expanded TCRs showed more large CDR3 clusters than pre-sensitization or healthy control sets.

There are 15 residues in the CDR3. Germline V gene lookup returns CDR1 SGHTA and CDR2 FQGTGA. The V gene end was trimmed by 5 bases and the J gene end by 2 bases; junction bases not matched to a gene: 5. The V gene is TRBV7-3, the J gene TRBJ2-1, with 8 bases matching TRBD2. The clonotype originates from a woman in her forties with alopecia areata. Some clones in this sample may be carry-over from other donors' samples. Here the sequenced sample was whole blood, taken in connection with sensitization to the hapten diphenylcyclopropenone (DPC). The CDR3 sequence is CASSLLAGTYNEQFF. The CDR3 bases are TGTGCCAGCAGCCTGTTAGCGGGGACCTACAATGAGCAGTTCTTC.